Presented here are 11 T cell receptor beta chains from one specimen sequenced in a study of blood T cells in healthy people across ages. Primed by a sample-barcoded 5' primer and a J-beta primer mix, a second PCR proceeded for about 6 to 11 cycles. TCRdb re-called the 5' RACE reads through MiXCR, storing one row per CDR3 protein. The table lists around 1.1 million distinct CDR3 sequences, about two fifths of them singletons. Input material: blood. These receptors were obtained from a man younger than 35 in good health.

This chain uses TRBV9 with TRBJ2-1, with 8 positions matching TRBD1. The CDR3 runs 15 residues. Germline loops: CDR1 SGDLS, CDR2 YYNGEE. J was trimmed by 4 bases and V by 0 bases; bases with no gene match: 3. In DNA form, the CDR3 reads TGTGCCAGCAGCGTAGGTACAGGGGGGTACAATGAGCAGTTCTTC. The encoded protein is CASSVGTGGYNEQFF.

This clonotype was recorded a few times. The J gene is TRBJ2-3, the V gene TRBV6-2 or TRBV6-3; D might be TRBD2 (6 bases). V was pared by 2 bases and J by 14 bases, with 11 bases between. Germline values: CDR1 MNHEY, CDR2 SVGEGT. The CDR3 runs 11 residues. The CDR3 nucleotides read TGTGCCAGCAGTTACAGCGGGTCCAGGTATTTT. Translated: CASSYSGSRYF.

The chain couples TRBV20-1 to TRBJ2-3; 9 nucleotides match TRBD2. The CDR3 totals 14 residues. Per the germline V gene, CDR1 is DFQATT and CDR2 is SNEGSKA (reference sequence). Losses at the gene ends were 1 base for V and 5 bases for J; bases not matched to a gene: 4. CDR3 DNA sequence: TGCAGTGCTAGAGCCGGGACTAGCCAAGATACGCAGTATTTT. It is translated as CSARAGTSQDTQYF.

The V gene is TRBV6-5, the J gene TRBJ2-1; tentatively, D is TRBD1 (6 bases). Trimming stripped 0 bases from V and 4 bases from J, with 31 bases between. This CDR3 has 22 residues. Germline assignment: CDR1 MNHEY and CDR2 SVGAGI. This CDR3 is CASSYSIAQGSVQRLNYNEQFF. For the CDR3, the DNA is TGTGCCAGCAGTTACTCGATTGCACAGGGCTCTGTGCAACGTCTCAATTACAATGAGCAGTTCTTC.

The chain combines TRBV12-3 or TRBV12-4 with TRBJ2-1; D tentatively fits TRBD1 or TRBD2 (5 bases each). This CDR3 comprises 16 residues. The ends were cut back, 4 bases at V and 5 bases at J, with 18 bases in the middle. CDR3 amino acids: CASSSPLRDGNNEQFF. For the CDR3, the DNA is TGTGCCAGCAGTTCCCCACTCCGGGACGGAAACAATGAGCAGTTCTTC.

This clonotype came up a few times. The chain joins TRBV12-3 or TRBV12-4 to TRBJ1-1; no clear D gene. CDR3 length: 11 residues. With 7 bases removed from V and 11 bases from J, the gap between germline ends came to 14 bases. The CDR3 region has the DNA TGTGCCAGCACGAAAAACCCTCCGGCTTTCTTT. This encodes CASTKNPPAFF.

This chain joins TRBV3-1 and TRBJ2-1, with unresolved D. CDR3 size: 12 residues. V was pared by 0 bases and J by 10 bases, with 7 bases between. Looked up from germline, CDR1 is LGHDT and CDR2 is YNNKEL (reference sequence). CDR3 amino acids: CASSQEGTEQFF. The CDR3 coding sequence is TGTGCCAGCAGCCAAGAGGGTACCGAGCAGTTCTTC.

This clonotype was recorded a few times. The chain recombines TRBV12-3 or TRBV12-4 with TRBJ1-2, with D possibly matching TRBD1 (6 bases). Trimming left V 6 bases short and J 3 bases short, with 14 bases between. The CDR3 totals 14 residues. The CDR3 reads CASSLRGYDYGYTF. CDR3 bases: TGTGCCAGCAGCCTAAGGGGGTACGACTATGGCTACACCTTC.

The chain has TRBV20-1 and TRBJ2-3, with D tentatively TRBD1 or TRBD2 (5 bases each). V lost 5 bases to trimming and J lost 4 bases, with 16 bases between them. Germline loops: CDR1 DFQATT, CDR2 SNEGSKA (reference sequence). CDR3 length: 14 amino acids. This CDR3 is CSAQGTPLADTQYF. The CDR3 DNA reads as TGCAGTGCTCAAGGGACCCCGCTAGCAGATACGCAGTATTTT.

For the CDR3, the DNA is TGCAGCGTTGATACGACAGGGGAAGCTTTCTTT. This encodes CSVDTTGEAFF. The V and J genes are TRBV29-1 and TRBJ1-1, with 7 bases fitting TRBD1. The CDR3 has 11 amino acids. Looked up from germline, CDR1 is SQVTM and CDR2 is ANQGSEA. V dropped 3 bases and J dropped 8; count of bases not matched to a gene: 3. Supplemented by reference TRBV29-1 and TRBJ1-1, the full variable domain reads SAVISQKPSRDICQRGTSLTIQCQVDSQVTMMFWYRQQPGQSLTLIATANQGSEATYESGFVIDKFPISRPNLTFSTLTVSNMSPEDSSIYLCSVDTTGEAFFGQGTRLTVV.

This chain links TRBV21-1 with TRBJ1-2; TRBD1, the D gene given by the table, was not confirmed from the DNA. TRBV21-1 is classified as a pseudogene. The CDR3 spans 15 residues. The CDR3: CAGSKGTGGNYGYTF. In DNA, the CDR3 is TGTGCCGGCAGCAAAGGGACAGGGGGGAACTATGGCTACACCTTC.